This TCR beta chain emerged from a study of blood T cell repertoires in COVID-19. Study-level information: Sites across the United States, Italy and Spain contributed samples from acute and convalescent COVID-19. T cells, B-cell-depleted T cells, or PBMCs supplied cDNA or gDNA.

Here immunoSEQ multiplex PCR was the method, and the copy in TCRdb shows in-frame clones only, minus some. The table shows 250,000 to 300,000 clones, with roughly nine tenths occurring only once. The CDR3 is 13 amino acids. The germline V gene has CDR1 SGDLS and CDR2 YYNGEE. V was pared by 4 bases and J by 0 bases, with 6 bases between. The rearrangement links TRBV9 to TRBJ2-3; D unclear. The receptor's source is a woman in her thirties with COVID-19, enrolled during active disease. Sequenced input: peripheral blood. CDR3 in DNA: TGTGCCAGCAGCTACGGGAGCACAGATACGCAGTATTTT. As protein: CASSYGSTDTQYF.